The sequence of this TCR beta chain was determined in a study of T cells after posttransplantation cyclophosphamide. Assay used: immunoSEQ multiplex PCR; TCRdb lists only in-frame clones, some missing. The data show about 2,100 clones, with none appearing a single time. Study conclusions and caveats: After PTCy, TRB diversity resembled that of CNI/methotrexate controls. Later blood repertoires were often dominated by clones from the donor CD8+ memory compartment. Blood and skin or GI T cell repertoires showed limited TRB overlap.

This clone was observed many times. Its antigen is unidentified. Looked up from germline, CDR1 is MNHEY and CDR2 is SMNVEV (reference sequence). This CDR3 is built from 15 residues. V lost 4 bases and J lost 1; bases outside the gene matches: 6. Cyclophosphamide on days +3 and +4 followed busulfan-fludarabine conditioning and a marrow graft. The clonotype originates from a female patient between 55 and 75 years old who received an allogeneic stem cell transplant from a related donor and was CMV-positive. A subset of T cells may come from the graft donor. This chain joins TRBV27 and TRBJ1-2, with 7 bases that match TRBD1. This material consisted of PBMCs, taken 86 days after allogeneic stem cell transplant with posttransplant cyclophosphamide. The CDR3: CASSSRQGSNYGYTF. DNA for the CDR3: TGTGCCAGCAGTTCAAGACAGGGAAGTAACTATGGCTACACCTTC.